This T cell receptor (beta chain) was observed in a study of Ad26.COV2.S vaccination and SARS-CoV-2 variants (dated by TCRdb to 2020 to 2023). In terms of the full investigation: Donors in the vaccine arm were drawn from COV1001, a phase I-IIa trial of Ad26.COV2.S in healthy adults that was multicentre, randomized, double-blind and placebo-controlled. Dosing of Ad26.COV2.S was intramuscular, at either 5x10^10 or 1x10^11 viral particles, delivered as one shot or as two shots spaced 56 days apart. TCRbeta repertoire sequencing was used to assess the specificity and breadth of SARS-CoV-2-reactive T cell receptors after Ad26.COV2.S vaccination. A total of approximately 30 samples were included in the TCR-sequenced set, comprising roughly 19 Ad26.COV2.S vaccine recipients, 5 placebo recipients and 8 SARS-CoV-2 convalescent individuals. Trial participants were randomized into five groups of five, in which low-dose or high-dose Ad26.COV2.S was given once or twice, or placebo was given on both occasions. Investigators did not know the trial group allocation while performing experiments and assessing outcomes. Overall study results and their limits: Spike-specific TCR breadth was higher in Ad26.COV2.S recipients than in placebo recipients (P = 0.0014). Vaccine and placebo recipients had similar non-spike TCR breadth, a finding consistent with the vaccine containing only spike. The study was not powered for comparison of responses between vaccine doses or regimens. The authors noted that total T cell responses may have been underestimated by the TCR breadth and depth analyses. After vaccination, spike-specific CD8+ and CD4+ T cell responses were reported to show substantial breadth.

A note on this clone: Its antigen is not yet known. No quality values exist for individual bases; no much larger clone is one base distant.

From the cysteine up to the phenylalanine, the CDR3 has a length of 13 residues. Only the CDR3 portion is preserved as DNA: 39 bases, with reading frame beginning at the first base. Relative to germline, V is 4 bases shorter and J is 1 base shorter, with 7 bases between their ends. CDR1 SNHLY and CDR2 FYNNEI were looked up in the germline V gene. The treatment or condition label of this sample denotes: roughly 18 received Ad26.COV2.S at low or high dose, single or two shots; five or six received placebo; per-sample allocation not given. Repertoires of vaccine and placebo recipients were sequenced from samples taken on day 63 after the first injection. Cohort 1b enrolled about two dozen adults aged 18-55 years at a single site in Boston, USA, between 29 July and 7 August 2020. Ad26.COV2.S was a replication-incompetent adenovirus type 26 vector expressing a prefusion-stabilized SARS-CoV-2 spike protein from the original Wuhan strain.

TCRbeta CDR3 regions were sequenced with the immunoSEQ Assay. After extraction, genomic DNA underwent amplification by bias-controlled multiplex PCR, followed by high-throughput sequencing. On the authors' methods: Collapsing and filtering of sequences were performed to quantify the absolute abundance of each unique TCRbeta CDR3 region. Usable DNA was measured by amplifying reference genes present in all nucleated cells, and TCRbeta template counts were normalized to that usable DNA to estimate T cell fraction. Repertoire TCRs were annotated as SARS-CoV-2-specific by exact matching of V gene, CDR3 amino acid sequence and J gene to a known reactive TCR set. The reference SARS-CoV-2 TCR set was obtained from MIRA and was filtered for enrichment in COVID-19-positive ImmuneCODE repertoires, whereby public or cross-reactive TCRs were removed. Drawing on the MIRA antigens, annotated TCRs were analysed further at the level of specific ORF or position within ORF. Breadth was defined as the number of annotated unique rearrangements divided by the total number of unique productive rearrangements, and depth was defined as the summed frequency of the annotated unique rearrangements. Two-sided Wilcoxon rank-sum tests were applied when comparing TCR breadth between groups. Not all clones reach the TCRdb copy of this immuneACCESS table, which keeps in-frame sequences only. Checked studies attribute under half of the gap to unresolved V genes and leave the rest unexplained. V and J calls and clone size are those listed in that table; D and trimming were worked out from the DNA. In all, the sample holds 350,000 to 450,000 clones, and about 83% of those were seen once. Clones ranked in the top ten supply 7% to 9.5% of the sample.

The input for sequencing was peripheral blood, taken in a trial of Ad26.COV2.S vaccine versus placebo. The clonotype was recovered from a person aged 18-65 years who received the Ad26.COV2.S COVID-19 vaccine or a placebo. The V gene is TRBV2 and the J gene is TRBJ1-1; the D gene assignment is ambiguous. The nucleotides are TGTGCCAGCAGTGCCGGCAGGAACACTGAAGCTTTCTTT. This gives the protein CASSAGRNTEAFF.